The text below deals with one T cell receptor (beta chain). There is no known antigen for this receptor. One base away there is no much larger clone; base qualities are not given. The donors were healthy, HIV-negative adults who had no recently reported acute infections or vaccinations. All donors were Caucasian adults living in Nashville, Tennessee, USA. CD4+ T cells were enriched through magnetic negative selection, after which naive cells were positively selected on CD45RA and the remaining negative fraction served as the memory subset. After blood collection by leukapheresis, PBMCs were isolated using Ficoll-Histopaque density gradient centrifugation and then cryopreserved in the vapor phase of liquid nitrogen. Analytical flow cytometry was used to check the purity and quantity of every magnetically sorted T cell population. From each sorted fraction, genomic DNA was isolated and quantified by UV absorbance on a Nanodrop 2000c.

These data belong to a study of shared clonotypes between healthy human individuals (dated by TCRdb to about 2020). Notes on the research overall: The cohort comprised a couple of women and a few men aged 18 to 49 years. For each donor, CD4 naive and CD4 memory were each run on three plates, CD8 naive on two plates, and CD8 memory on one plate. Blood TCR repertoires of a handful of healthy adults were deeply sequenced to estimate repertoire size and the extent of clonotype sharing between individuals. Libraries were prepared and TCR repertoires were sequenced by different laboratories using diverse techniques, in order to increase sequencing depth and limit assay-specific biases. Between about 0.8 and 9 billion PBMCs per donor were obtained by leukapheresis.

The study at large found these results: Even with the large sequencing depth, rarefaction of the sorted-subset datasets indicated that sequencing was incomplete. Larger estimated clonotype richness was generally found for naive subsets than for memory subsets. Higher generation probabilities were observed for clonotypes shared by all four sorted-subset donors than for non-shared clonotypes. Pairwise subsampling indicated that sequencing depth was expected to affect the degree of clonotype sharing among donors. Across a few donors, approximately 5% of naive CD4, roughly 3.4% of naive CD8, roughly 2.2% of memory CD4, and roughly 0.41% of memory CD8 clonotypes were shared. Because the study included only a small number of donors, the genetic and exposure-history diversity represented was limited. Sampling was restricted to blood, and TCR repertoires in tissues likely differ from the TCR repertoires found in blood.

Using the deep immunoSEQ assay, TCR CDR3 regions were amplified from genomic DNA by multiplex PCR. Extracted genomic DNA from each cell subset was distributed evenly across all wells of several immunoSEQ 96-well plates, and each plate was treated as a replicate. Each replicate PCR for sorted subsets received around 200 ng genomic DNA, equal to tens of thousands of T cell genomes. Purified libraries were measured with a Qubit 3.0 fluorometer, size-checked on a Bioanalyzer 2100, and measured again with the KAPA Library Quantification kit. Each immunoSEQ 96-well plate was sequenced on its own single-read 150-cycle Illumina NextSeq 550 flow cell. The paper's processing steps were these. Because the immunoSEQ output included only junctional sequences and no quality scores, the filtering could not be the same as the filtering used for full-length reads. Sequences were annotated with PyIR, a Python wrapper for IgBLAST v1.9, using IMGT germline references to assign V/J genes and CDR3. Any read was removed if the V/J assignment was weak (E-value above 1e-6), the CDR3 was missing, or the read contained stop codons, out-of-frame junctions, or ambiguous translated residues. A V3J clonotype was defined by an identical inferred V gene, J gene, and CDR3 amino acid sequence. Percentage overlap between repertoires was computed as shared unique clonotypes divided by the size of the smaller repertoire. Richness of each repertoire was evaluated using RTK rarefaction, the Chao1 estimator, and Recon v2.1 estimates of unobserved clonotypes. Generation probabilities were computed with OLGA for all TCRbeta clonotypes obtained by the gDNA method from a few donors. Here the immuneACCESS table is served through TCRdb, limited to in-frame sequences with V and J called. Missing clones are a known gap in these copies; in checked studies unresolved V genes cover under half, and the rest lacks a known reason. V, J and clone size are those of that table, while D and trimming were read from the DNA. The sample records over 700,000 clones, approximately 72% of which are singletons. Of the sample, more than 1.5% falls within the top ten clones.

From the cysteine through the phenylalanine, the CDR3 covers 14 amino acids. Of all the DNA, just the CDR3 is kept, 42 bases in frame from base 1. Based on the germline V gene, the CDR1 and CDR2 sequences are KGHSH and LQKENI. V is clipped by 3 bases and J by 3 bases, and the sequence between their germline boundaries is 12 bases long. Sequences were obtained from memory CD4+ T cells sorted from blood. The intended sense of this specimen's cell subset or site label: CD45RA-negative fraction. The chain is encoded by TRBV18 joined to TRBJ2-7, with the D gene uncertain. The TCR comes from a woman in her 30s in good health. For the CDR3, the sequence is CASSPPDGFYEQYF. The nucleotide sequence is TGTGCCAGCTCACCCCCCGATGGGTTCTACGAGCAGTACTTC. The full variable domain, completed from the reference TRBV18 and TRBJ2-7 proteins outside the CDR3, reads NAGVMQNPRHLVRRRGQEARLRCSPMKGHSHVYWYRQLPEEGLKFMVYLQKENIIDESGMPKERFSAEFPKEGPSILRIQQVVRGDSAAYFCASSPPDGFYEQYFGPGTRLTVT.